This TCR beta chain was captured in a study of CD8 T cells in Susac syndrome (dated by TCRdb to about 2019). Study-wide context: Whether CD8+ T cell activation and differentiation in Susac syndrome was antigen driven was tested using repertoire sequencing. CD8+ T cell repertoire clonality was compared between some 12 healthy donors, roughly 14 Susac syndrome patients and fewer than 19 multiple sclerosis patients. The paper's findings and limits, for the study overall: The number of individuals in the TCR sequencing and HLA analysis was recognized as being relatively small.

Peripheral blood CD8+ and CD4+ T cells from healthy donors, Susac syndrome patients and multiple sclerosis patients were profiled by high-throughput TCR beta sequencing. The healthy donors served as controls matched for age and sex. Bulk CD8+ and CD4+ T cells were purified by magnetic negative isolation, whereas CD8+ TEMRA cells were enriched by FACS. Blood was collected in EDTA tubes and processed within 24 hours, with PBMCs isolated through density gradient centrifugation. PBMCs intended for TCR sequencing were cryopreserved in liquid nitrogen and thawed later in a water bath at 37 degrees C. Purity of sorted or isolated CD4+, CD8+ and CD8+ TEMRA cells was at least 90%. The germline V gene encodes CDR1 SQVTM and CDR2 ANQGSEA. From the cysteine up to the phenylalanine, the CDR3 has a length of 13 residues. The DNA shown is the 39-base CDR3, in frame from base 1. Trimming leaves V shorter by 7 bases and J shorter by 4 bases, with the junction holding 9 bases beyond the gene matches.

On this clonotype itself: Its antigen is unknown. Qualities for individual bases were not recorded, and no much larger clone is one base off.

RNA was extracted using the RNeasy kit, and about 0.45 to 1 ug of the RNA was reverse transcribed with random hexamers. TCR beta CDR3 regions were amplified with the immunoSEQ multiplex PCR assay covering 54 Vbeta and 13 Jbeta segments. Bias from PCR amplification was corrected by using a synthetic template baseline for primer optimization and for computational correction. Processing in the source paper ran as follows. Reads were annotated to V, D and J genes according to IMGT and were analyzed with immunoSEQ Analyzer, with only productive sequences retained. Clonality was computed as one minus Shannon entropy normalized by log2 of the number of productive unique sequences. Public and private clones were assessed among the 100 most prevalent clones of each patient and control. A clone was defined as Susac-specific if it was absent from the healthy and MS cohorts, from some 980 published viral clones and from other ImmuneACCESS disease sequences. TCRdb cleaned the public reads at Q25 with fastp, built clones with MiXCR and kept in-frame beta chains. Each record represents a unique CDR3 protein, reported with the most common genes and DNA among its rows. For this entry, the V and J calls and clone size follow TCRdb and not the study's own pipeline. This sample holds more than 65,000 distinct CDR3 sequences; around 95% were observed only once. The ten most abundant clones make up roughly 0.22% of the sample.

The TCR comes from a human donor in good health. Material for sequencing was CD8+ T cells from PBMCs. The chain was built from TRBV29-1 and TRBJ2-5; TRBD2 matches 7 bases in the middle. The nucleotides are TGCAGCGCGTGGACTAGGAAAGGAGAGACCCAGTACTTC. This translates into CSAWTRKGETQYF.